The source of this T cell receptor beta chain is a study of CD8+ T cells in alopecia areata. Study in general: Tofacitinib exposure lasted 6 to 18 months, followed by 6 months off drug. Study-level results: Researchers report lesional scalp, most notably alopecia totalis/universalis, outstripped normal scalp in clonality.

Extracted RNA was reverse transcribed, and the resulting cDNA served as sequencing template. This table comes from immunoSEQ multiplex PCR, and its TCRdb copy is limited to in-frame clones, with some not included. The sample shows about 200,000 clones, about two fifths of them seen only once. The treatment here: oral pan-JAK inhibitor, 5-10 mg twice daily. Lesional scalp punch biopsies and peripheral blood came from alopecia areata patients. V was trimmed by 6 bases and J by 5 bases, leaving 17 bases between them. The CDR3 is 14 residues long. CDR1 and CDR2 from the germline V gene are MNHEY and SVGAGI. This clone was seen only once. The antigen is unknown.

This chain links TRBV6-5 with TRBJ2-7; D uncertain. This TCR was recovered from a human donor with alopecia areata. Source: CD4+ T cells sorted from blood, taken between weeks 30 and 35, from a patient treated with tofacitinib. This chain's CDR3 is CASSRGRAYDEQYF. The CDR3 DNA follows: TGTGCCAGCAGCCGAGGAAGGGCATACGACGAGCAGTACTTC.